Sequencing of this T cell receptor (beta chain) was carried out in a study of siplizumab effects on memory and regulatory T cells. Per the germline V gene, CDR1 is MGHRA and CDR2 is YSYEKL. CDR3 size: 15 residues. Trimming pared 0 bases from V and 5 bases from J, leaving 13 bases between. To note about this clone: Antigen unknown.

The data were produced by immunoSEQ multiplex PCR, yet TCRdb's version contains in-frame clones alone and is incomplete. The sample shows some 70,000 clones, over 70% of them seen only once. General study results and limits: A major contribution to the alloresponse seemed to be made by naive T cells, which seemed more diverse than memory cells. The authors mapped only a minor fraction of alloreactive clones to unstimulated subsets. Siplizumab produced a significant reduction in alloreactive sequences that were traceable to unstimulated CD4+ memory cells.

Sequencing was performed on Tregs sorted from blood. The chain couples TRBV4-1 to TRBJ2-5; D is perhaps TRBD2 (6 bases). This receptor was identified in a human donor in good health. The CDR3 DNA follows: TGCGCCAGCAGCCAAGATCGTGCTAGCGCGGAGACCCAGTACTTC. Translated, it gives CASSQDRASAETQYF.